This T cell receptor beta chain is from a study of technical replicates of blood from several donors. Germline V gene sequence: CDR1 SGHRS, CDR2 YFSETQ. V was shortened by 3 bases and J by 3 bases, with 12 bases between the two germline ends. The CDR3 runs to 15 residues. Assay: immunoSEQ multiplex PCR; the TCRdb copy retains only in-frame clones and omits some. The data contain just over 75,000 clones, 93% of them seen just once; the ten biggest clones take up 0.4% to 0.45%. This receptor was identified in a human donor in good health. Sequenced: T cells isolated from PBMCs. This rearrangement joins TRBV5-1 to TRBJ2-2; TRBD1 might be the D (5 bases). CDR3 DNA sequence: TGCGCCAGCAGCTCGATGACAGCCGACACCGGGGAGCTGTTTTTT. Protein: CASSSMTADTGELFF.